This T cell receptor (beta chain) was captured by sequencing in a study of CD8 T cells in ankylosing spondylitis. The V and J ends lost 1 base and 2 bases, in that order; junction bases with no gene match: 5. The CDR3 has 16 residues. The germline gives CDR1 SGHAT, CDR2 FQNNGV. TCRdb called the 5' RACE reads again in MiXCR, with one record for every CDR3 protein. The sample lists over 130,000 distinct CDR3 sequences; around 43% were seen once. Sequencing was performed on synovial fluid, either unsorted or a sorted T cell fraction (not recorded which). This TCR was sampled from a male donor with ankylosing spondylitis. The rearrangement links TRBV11-2 to TRBJ2-1, with 7 bases fitting TRBD2. CDR3 residues: CASSLAGGGAYNEQFF. In DNA form, the CDR3 reads TGTGCCAGCAGCTTAGCCGGCGGGGGAGCCTACAATGAGCAGTTCTTC.